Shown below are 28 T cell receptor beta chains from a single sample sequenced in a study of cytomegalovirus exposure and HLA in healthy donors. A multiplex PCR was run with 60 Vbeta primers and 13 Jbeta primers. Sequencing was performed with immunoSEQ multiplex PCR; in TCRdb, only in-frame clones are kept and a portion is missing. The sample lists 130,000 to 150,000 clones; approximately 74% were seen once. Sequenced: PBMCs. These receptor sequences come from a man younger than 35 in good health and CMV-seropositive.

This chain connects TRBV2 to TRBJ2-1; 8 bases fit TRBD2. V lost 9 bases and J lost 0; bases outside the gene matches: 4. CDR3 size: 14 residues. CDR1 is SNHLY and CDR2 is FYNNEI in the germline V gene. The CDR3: CASERGSSYNEQFF. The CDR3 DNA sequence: TGTGCCAGTGAGCGGGGGAGCTCCTACAATGAGCAGTTCTTC.

In nucleotides, the CDR3 is TGTGCCAGTAGTATAGATAGTCTAGCGGGAGAGGTTCGCGAGCAGTACTTC. Encoded protein: CASSIDSLAGEVREQYF. The chain is built from TRBV19 and TRBJ2-7; the match to TRBD2 covers 10 bases. The germline CDR1 and CDR2 sequences are LNHDA and SQIVND (reference sequence). This CDR3 has 17 residues. With V trimmed by 0 bases and J by 6 bases, 11 bases remained unmatched.

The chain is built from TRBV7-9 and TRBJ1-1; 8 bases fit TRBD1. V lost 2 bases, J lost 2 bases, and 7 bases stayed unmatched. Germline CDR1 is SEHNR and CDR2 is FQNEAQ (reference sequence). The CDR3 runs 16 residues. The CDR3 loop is CASSLRQGAGNTEAFF. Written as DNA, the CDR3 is TGTGCCAGCAGCTTAAGGCAGGGGGCAGGAAACACTGAAGCTTTCTTT.

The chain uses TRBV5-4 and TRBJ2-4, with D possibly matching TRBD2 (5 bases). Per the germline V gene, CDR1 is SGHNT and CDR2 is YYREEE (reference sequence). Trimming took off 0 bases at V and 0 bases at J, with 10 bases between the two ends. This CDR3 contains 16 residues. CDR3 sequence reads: CASSLARVGAKNIQYF. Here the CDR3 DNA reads TGTGCCAGCAGCTTGGCGAGGGTAGGAGCCAAAAACATTCAGTACTTC.

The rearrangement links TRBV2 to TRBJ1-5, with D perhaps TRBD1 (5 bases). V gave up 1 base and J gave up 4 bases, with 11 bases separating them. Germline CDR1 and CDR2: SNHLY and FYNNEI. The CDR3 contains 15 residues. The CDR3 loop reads CASSEERAGNQPQHF. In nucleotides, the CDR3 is TGTGCCAGCAGTGAAGAGCGGGCAGGGAATCAGCCCCAGCATTTT.

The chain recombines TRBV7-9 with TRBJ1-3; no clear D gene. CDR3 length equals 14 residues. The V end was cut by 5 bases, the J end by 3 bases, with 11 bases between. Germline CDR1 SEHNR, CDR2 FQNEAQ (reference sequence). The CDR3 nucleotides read TGTGCCAGCAGCCTAGGTGAGGGTGGAAACACCATATATTTT. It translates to CASSLGEGGNTIYF.

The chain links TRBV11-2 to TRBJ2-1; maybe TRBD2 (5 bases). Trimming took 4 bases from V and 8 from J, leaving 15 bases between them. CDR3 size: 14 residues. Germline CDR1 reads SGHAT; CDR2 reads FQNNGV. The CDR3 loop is CASSSMVLLDEQFF. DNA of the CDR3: TGTGCCAGCAGCTCCATGGTACTACTAGATGAGCAGTTCTTC. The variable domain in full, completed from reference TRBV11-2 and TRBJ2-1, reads EAGVAQSPRYKIIEKRQSVAFWCNPISGHATLYWYQQILGQGPKLLIQFQNNGVVDDSQLPKDRFSAERLKGVDSTLKIQPAKLEDSAVYLCASSSMVLLDEQFFGPGTRLTVL.

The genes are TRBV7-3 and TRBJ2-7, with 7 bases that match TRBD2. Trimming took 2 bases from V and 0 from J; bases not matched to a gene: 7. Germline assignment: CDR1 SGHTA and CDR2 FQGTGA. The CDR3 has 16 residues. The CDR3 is CASSLGGGRGSYEQYF. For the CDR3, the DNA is TGTGCCAGCAGCTTAGGTGGTGGGAGGGGCTCCTACGAGCAGTACTTC.

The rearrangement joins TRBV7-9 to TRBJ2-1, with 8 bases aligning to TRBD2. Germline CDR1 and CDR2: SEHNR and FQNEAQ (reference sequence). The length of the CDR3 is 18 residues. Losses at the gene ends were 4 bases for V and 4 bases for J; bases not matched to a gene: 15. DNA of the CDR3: TGTGCCAGCAGCTCCGGGGTAGCGGGGCGTCAATCGTACAATGAGCAGTTCTTC. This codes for CASSSGVAGRQSYNEQFF.

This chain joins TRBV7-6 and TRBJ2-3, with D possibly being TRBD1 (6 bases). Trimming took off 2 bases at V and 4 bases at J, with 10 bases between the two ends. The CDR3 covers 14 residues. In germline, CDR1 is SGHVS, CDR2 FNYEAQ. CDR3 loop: CASSLNRDPDTQYF. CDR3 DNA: TGTGCCAGCAGCTTAAACAGGGACCCAGATACGCAGTATTTT.

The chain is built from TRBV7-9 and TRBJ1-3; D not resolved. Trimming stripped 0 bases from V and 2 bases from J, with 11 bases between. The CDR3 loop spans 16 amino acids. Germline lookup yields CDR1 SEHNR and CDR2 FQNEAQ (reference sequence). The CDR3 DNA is TGTGCCAGCAGCTTAGCGTCCCGAGGCACTGGAAACACCATATATTTT. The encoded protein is CASSLASRGTGNTIYF.

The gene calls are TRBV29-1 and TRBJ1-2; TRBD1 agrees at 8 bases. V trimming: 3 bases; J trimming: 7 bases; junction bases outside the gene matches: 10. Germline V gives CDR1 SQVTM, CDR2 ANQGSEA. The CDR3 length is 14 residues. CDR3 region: CSVEGGTGLIGYTF. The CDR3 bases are TGCAGCGTTGAGGGCGGGACAGGTCTGATTGGCTACACCTTC.

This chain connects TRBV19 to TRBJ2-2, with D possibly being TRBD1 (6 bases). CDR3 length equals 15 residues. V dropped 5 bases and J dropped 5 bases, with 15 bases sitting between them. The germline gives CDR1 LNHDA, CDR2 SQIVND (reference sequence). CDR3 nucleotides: TGTGCCAGTAGTCCAGGGGCCCGAGGGACCGGGGAGCTGTTTTTT. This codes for CASSPGARGTGELFF.

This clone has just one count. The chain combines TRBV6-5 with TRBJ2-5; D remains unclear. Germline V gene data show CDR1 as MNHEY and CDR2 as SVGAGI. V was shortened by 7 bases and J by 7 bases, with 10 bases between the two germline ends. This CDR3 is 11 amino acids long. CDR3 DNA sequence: TGTGCCAGCAACCTAGGCGGGACCCAGTACTTC. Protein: CASNLGGTQYF.

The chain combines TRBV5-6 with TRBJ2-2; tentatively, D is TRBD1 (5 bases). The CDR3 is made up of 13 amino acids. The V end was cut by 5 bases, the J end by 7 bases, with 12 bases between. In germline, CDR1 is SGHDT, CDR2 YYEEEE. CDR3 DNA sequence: TGTGCCAGCAGTCCCTTAGGGGACGGGGAGCTGTTTTTT. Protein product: CASSPLGDGELFF.

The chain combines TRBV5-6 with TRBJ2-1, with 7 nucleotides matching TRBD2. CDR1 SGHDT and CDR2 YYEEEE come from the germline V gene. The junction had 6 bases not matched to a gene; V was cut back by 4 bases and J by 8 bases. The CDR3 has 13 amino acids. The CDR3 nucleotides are TGTGCCAGCAGCCCAGGACTAGATTATGAGCAGTTCTTC. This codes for CASSPGLDYEQFF.

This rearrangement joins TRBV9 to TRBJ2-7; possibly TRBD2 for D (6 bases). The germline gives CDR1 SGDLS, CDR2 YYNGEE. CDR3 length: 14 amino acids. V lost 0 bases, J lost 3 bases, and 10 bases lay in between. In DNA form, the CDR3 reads TGTGCCAGCAGCGTAGCGGCAGCGGGCTACGAGCAGTACTTC. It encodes CASSVAAAGYEQYF. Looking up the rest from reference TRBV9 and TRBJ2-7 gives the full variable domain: DSGVTQTPKHLITATGQRVTLRCSPRSGDLSVYWYQQSLDQGLQFLIQYYNGEERAKGNILERFSAQQFPDLHSELNLSSLELGDSALYFCASSVAAAGYEQYFGPGTRLTVT.

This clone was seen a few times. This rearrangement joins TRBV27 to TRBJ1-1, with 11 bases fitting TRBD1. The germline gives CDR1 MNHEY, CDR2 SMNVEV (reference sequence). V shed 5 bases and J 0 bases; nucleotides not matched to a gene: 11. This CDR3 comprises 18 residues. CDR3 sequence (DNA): TGTGCCAGCAGTAAATCGCCGGGACAGGGGGGTTTGAACACTGAAGCTTTCTTT. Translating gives CASSKSPGQGGLNTEAFF.

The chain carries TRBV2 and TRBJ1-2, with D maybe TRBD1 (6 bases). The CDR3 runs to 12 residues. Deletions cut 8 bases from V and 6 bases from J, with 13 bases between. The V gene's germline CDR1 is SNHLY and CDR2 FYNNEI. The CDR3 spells CASPDRPDGYTF. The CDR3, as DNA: TGTGCCAGCCCGGACAGACCAGATGGCTACACCTTC.

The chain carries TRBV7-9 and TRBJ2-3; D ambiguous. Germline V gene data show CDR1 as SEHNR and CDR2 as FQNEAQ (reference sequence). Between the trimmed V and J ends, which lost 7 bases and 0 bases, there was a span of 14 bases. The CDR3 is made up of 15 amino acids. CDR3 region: CASILSGISTDTQYF. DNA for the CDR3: TGTGCCAGCATCCTTTCGGGTATTAGCACAGATACGCAGTATTTT.

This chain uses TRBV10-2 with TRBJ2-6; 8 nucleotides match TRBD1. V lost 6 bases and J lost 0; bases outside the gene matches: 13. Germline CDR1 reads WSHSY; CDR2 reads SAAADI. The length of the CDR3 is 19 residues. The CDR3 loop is CASRTRTGNLSSGANVLTF. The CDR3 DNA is TGCGCCAGCAGGACCCGGACAGGGAACTTGTCCTCTGGGGCCAACGTCCTGACTTTC.

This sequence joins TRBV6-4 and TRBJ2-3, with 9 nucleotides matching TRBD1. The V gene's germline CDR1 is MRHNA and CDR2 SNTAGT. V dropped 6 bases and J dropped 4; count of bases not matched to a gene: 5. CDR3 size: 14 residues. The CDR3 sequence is CASRRQGESDTQYF. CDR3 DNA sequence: TGTGCCAGCAGGAGACAGGGGGAGTCAGATACGCAGTATTTT.

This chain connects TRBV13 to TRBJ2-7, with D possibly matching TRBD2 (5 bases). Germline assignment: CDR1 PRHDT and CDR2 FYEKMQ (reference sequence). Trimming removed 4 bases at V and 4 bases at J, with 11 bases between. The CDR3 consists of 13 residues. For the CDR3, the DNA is TGTGCCAGCAGCTCTTCGGACTGGTACGAGCAGTACTTC. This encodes CASSSSDWYEQYF.

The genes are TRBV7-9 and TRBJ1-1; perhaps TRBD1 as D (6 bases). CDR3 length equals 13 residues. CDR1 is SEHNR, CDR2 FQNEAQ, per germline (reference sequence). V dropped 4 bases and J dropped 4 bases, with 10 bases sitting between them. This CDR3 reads CASSYQGPTEAFF. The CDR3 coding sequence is TGTGCCAGCAGCTACCAGGGGCCCACTGAAGCTTTCTTT.

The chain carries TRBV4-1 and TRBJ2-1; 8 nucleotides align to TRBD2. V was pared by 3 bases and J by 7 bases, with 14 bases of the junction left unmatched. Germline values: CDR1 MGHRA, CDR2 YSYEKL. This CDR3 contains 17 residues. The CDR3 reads CASSQVFAGGRFNEQFF. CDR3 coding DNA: TGCGCCAGCAGCCAGGTGTTTGCGGGAGGAAGGTTTAATGAGCAGTTCTTC.

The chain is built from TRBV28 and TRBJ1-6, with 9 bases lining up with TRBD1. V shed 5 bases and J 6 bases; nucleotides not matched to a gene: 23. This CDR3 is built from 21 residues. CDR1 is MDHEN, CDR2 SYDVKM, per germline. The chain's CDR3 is CASSPAGGDRVVFGFNSPLHF. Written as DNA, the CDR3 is TGTGCCAGCAGTCCCGCAGGTGGGGACAGGGTGGTATTTGGGTTTAATTCACCCCTCCACTTT.

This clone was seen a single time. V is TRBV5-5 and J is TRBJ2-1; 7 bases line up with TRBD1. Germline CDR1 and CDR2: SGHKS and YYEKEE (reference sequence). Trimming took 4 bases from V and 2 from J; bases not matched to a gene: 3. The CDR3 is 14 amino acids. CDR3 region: CASSIGTAYNEQFF. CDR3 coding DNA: TGTGCCAGCAGCATCGGGACAGCCTACAATGAGCAGTTCTTC.

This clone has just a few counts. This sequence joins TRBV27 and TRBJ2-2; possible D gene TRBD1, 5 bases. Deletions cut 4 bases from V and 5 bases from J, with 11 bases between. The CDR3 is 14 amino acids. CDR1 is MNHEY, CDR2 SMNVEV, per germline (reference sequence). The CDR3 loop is CASSSDTLTGELFF. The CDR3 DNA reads TGTGCCAGCAGTTCGGACACCCTAACCGGGGAGCTGTTTTTT.